These T cell receptor beta chains were read from a single sample in a study of blood T cell repertoires in COVID-19. The table came from immunoSEQ multiplex PCR; TCRdb's copy has only in-frame clones and leaves some out. The sample has approximately 81,000 clones; 75% to 90% are singletons. Material for sequencing was peripheral blood. These receptors were obtained from a man in his 70s with active or convalescent COVID-19. CDR3s include the opening cysteine and the closing phenylalanine or tryptophan. The D gene is left open where the match is weak. Not all rows give a size; the values are once, few, many and, for expanded clones, a class.

TRBV5-4	TRBJ1-6	-	-	CASSLGGLSYNSPLHF	TGTGCCAGCAGCTTGGGAGGGCTTTCCTATAATTCACCCCTCCACTTT
TRBV7-6	TRBJ1-5	-	once	CASSLAGGVGQPQHF	TGTGCCAGCAGCTTAGCAGGAGGGGTCGGGCAGCCCCAGCATTTT
TRBV11-3	TRBJ2-3	-	-	CASSSQGSKTDTQYF	TGTGCCAGCAGCTCCCAGGGGAGTAAGACAGATACGCAGTATTTT
TRBV2	TRBJ2-6	-	few	CASSPPRGANVLTF	TGTGCCAGCAGTCCCCCCCGTGGGGCCAACGTCCTGACTTTC
TRBV19	TRBJ2-2	-	-	CASSIGQGFTGELFF	TGTGCCAGTAGTATTGGCCAGGGATTCACCGGGGAGCTGTTTTTT
TRBV15	TRBJ1-2	-	-	CATSPGRDSYGYTF	TGTGCCACCAGCCCAGGGCGGGATTCCTATGGCTACACCTTC
TRBV28	TRBJ1-5	-	-	CASRGTGGQPQHF	TGTGCCAGCAGGGGGACGGGGGGTCAGCCCCAGCATTTT
TRBV7-9	TRBJ1-4	-	-	CASSRQGWTNEKLFF	TGTGCCAGCAGTCGCCAGGGGTGGACTAATGAAAAACTGTTTTTT
TRBV3-1/TRBV3-2	TRBJ2-5	TRBD2	-	CASSPARAGRETQYF	TGTGCCAGCAGCCCGGCCCGAGCGGGGCGGGAGACCCAGTACTTC
TRBV2	TRBJ2-3	-	-	CASNRGTSTDTQYF	TGTGCCAGCAACCGGGGGACTAGCACAGATACGCAGTATTTT
TRBV2	TRBJ1-5	-	once	CASSGDSNQPQHF	TGTGCCAGCAGCGGGGATAGCAATCAGCCCCAGCATTTT
TRBV9	TRBJ1-2	-	-	CASSASQGNYGYTF	TGTGCCAGCAGCGCGTCACAGGGAAACTATGGCTACACCTTC
TRBV4-3	TRBJ2-3	TRBD2	-	CASSQHGLAGTDTQYF	TGCGCCAGCAGCCAACACGGACTAGCGGGGACAGATACGCAGTATTTT
TRBV5-1	TRBJ1-5	-	once	CASSPLSNQPQHF	TGCGCCAGCAGCCCCCTTAGCAATCAGCCCCAGCATTTT
TRBV7-9	TRBJ1-2	TRBD1	-	CASSLRPGQGYGYTF	TGTGCCAGCAGCCTAAGACCGGGACAGGGCTATGGCTACACCTTC
TRBV2	TRBJ2-5	-	-	CASSEIRGETQYF	TGTGCCAGCAGTGAGATCCGGGGGGAGACCCAGTACTTC
TRBV11-2	TRBJ1-6	-	-	CASSPRAGQSPLHF	TGTGCCAGCAGCCCCCGGGCGGGTCAATCACCCCTCCACTTT
TRBV7-2	TRBJ1-2	-	-	CASSRTADYGYTF	TGTGCCAGCAGCCGGACAGCGGACTATGGCTACACCTTC
TRBV6-2/TRBV6-3	TRBJ1-1	TRBD1	-	CASSWGQRMNTEAFF	TGTGCCAGCAGTTGGGGACAGCGAATGAACACTGAAGCTTTCTTT
TRBV6-5	TRBJ1-4	-	-	CATWGGFNEKLFF	TGTGCCACCTGGGGGGGATTTAATGAAAAACTGTTTTTT
TRBV19	TRBJ1-6	-	-	CARGSHPSTGSPLHF	TGTGCCAGGGGCAGCCACCCCTCCACCGGATCACCCCTCCACTTT
TRBV15	TRBJ2-5	-	once	CATSIRWGEETQYF	TGTGCCACCAGCATCAGATGGGGGGAAGAGACCCAGTACTTC
TRBV6-2/TRBV6-3	TRBJ2-5	-	-	CASSYSGTPAETQYF	TGTGCCAGCAGTTACTCCGGGACTCCGGCGGAGACCCAGTACTTC
TRBV7-3	TRBJ1-1	-	once	CASSLNGGLNTEAFF	TGTGCCAGCAGCTTAAACGGAGGCCTGAACACTGAAGCTTTCTTT
TRBV7-9	TRBJ1-4	-	-	CASRRDEKLFF	TGTGCCAGCAGACGCGATGAAAAACTGTTTTTT
TRBV19	TRBJ1-5	-	-	CASMDWLGPQHF	TGTGCCAGTATGGACTGGCTCGGGCCCCAGCATTTT
TRBV7-2	TRBJ1-2	-	-	CASSLENRGGYTF	TGTGCCAGCAGCTTAGAGAATAGAGGGGGCTACACCTTC
TRBV4-3	TRBJ2-4	-	-	CASSQDRGGGALAKNIQYF	TGCGCCAGCAGCCAAGACCGAGGGGGGGGTGCTCTAGCCAAAAACATTCAGTACTTC
TRBV10-2	TRBJ1-2	TRBD1	-	CASTGTEAGGYTF	TGCGCCAGCACTGGGACAGAAGCTGGTGGCTACACCTTC
TRBV7-2	TRBJ1-1	-	-	CASSSLAGYGTEAFF	TGTGCCAGCAGCTCCCTGGCGGGTTACGGCACTGAAGCTTTCTTT
TRBV5-1	TRBJ1-5	-	-	CASSLEGGNQPQHF	TGCGCCAGCAGCTTAGAGGGTGGCAATCAGCCCCAGCATTTT
TRBV28	TRBJ1-1	TRBD1	-	CATYQGGVTEAFF	TGTGCCACCTACCAGGGGGGTGTCACTGAAGCTTTCTTT
TRBV19	TRBJ1-2	-	-	CASSARDTVYGYTF	TGTGCCAGTAGTGCAAGGGACACCGTCTATGGCTACACCTTC
TRBV11-2	TRBJ2-5	-	-	CASREVLTPQGTQYF	TGTGCCAGCAGAGAAGTACTGACACCCCAAGGGACCCAGTACTTC
TRBV10-3	TRBJ1-3	TRBD1	once	CAISKKTGTGNTIYF	TGTGCCATCAGTAAAAAGACAGGGACTGGAAACACCATATATTTT
TRBV7-7	TRBJ2-1	TRBD2	-	CASSSVAGGYNEQFF	TGTGCCAGCAGCTCCGTAGCGGGGGGGTACAATGAGCAGTTCTTC
TRBV6-6	TRBJ2-3	TRBD2	-	CASSPTSGGPPTQYF	TGTGCCAGCAGTCCGACTAGCGGGGGGCCCCCTACGCAGTATTTT
TRBV7-2	TRBJ1-5	-	-	CASSFSVNQPQHF	TGTGCCAGCAGCTTTTCGGTCAATCAGCCCCAGCATTTT
TRBV7-9	TRBJ2-7	-	-	CASSRDSHTYEQYF	TGTGCCAGCAGCCGAGACAGCCACACCTACGAGCAGTACTTC
TRBV10-3	TRBJ1-5	-	-	CAISEENPDTRQHF	TGTGCCATCAGTGAGGAGAATCCGGACACTCGCCAGCATTTT